What follows are 18 T cell receptor beta chains derived from one specimen sequenced in a study of blood T cell repertoires in COVID-19. Repertoires were generated with immunoSEQ multiplex PCR, while TCRdb's copy carries only in-frame clones and drops some. Of 200,000 to 250,000 clones in the sample, 84% are singletons; the top ten hold around 7.3%. Sequences were obtained from peripheral blood. The receptor set was obtained from a woman in her 50s with active or convalescent COVID-19.

The chain uses TRBV19 and TRBJ1-5; D is unclear. The germline gives CDR1 LNHDA, CDR2 SQIVND (reference sequence). Trimming took off 1 base at V and 6 bases at J, with 10 bases between the two ends. The CDR3 consists of 14 residues. CDR3 sequence reads: CASSIVMGAQPQHF. The CDR3 DNA reads TGTGCCAGTAGTATAGTCATGGGCGCTCAGCCCCAGCATTTT.

The CDR3 reads CASSSRLAGDTQYF. In nucleotides, the CDR3 is TGTGCCAGTAGTAGTCGACTAGCGGGAGATACGCAGTATTTT. The J gene is TRBJ2-3, the V gene TRBV19; 10 bases line up with TRBD2. The CDR3 is 14 amino acids. Germline CDR1 is LNHDA and CDR2 is SQIVND (reference sequence). V was clipped by 4 bases and J by 5 bases; unmatched bases: 3. Variable domain in full (rest from reference TRBV19 and TRBJ2-3): DGGITQSPKYLFRKEGQNVTLSCEQNLNHDAMYWYRQDPGQGLRLIYYSQIVNDFQKGDIAEGYSVSREKKESFPLTVTSAQKNPTAFYLCASSSRLAGDTQYFGPGTRLTVL.

Only one count was recorded for this clone. The chain links TRBV6-5 to TRBJ2-3; perhaps TRBD2 as D (5 bases). V was cut by 10 bases and J by 5 bases, with 16 bases left in between. Germline values: CDR1 MNHEY, CDR2 SVGAGI. CDR3 length equals 13 residues. CDR3: CATREGPGDTQYF. In DNA form, the CDR3 reads TGTGCCACCCGAGAGGGCCCAGGAGATACGCAGTATTTT.

The chain has TRBV6-5 and TRBJ1-2; 7 nucleotides align to TRBD1. The CDR3 runs to 15 residues. With V trimmed by 2 bases and J by 4 bases, 7 bases remained unmatched. CDR1 is MNHEY and CDR2 is SVGAGI in the germline V gene. CDR3 bases: TGTGCCAGCAGTTACCTCCGGGACAGCCTCTATGGCTACACCTTC. Translation gives CASSYLRDSLYGYTF.

A single count supports this clone. The chain employs TRBV7-6 and TRBJ2-2, with 7 bases fitting TRBD2. The V segment lost 2 bases and the J segment 4 bases; nucleotides outside the gene matches: 7. The germline CDR1 and CDR2 sequences are SGHVS and FNYEAQ. The CDR3 contains 16 residues. CDR3 coding DNA: TGTGCCAGCAGCTTACGAGGCGGGAGCCTCACCGGGGAGCTGTTTTTT. The encoded protein is CASSLRGGSLTGELFF.

The chain recombines TRBV3-1 (or the pseudogene TRBV3-2) with TRBJ2-1; D is uncertain. Trimming left V 1 base short and J 6 bases short, with 10 bases between. The CDR3 extends over 14 amino acids. The germline V gene has CDR1 LGHDT and CDR2 YNNKEL (reference sequence). CDR3 region: CASSQGLGSNEQFF. The CDR3 DNA is TGTGCCAGCAGCCAAGGGCTAGGAAGCAATGAGCAGTTCTTC.

This chain connects TRBV29-1 to TRBJ1-1; TRBD1 matches at 7 bases. The germline CDR1 and CDR2 sequences are SQVTM and ANQGSEA. The CDR3 length is 13 residues. V lost 5 bases, J lost 3 bases, and 6 bases stayed unmatched. CDR3 bases: TGCAGCGTTACAGACAGGGCGGACACTGAAGCTTTCTTT. It translates to CSVTDRADTEAFF.

The V call is TRBV6-1, the J call TRBJ1-4, with 7 bases lining up with TRBD1. This CDR3 is 17 amino acids long. V dropped 1 base and J dropped 8; count of bases not matched to a gene: 13. CDR1 and CDR2 from the germline V gene are MNHNS and SASEGT. The CDR3 DNA is TGTGCCAGCAGTGAAGATCTGAGACAGGGACGTAAGGAAAAACTGTTTTTT. This encodes CASSEDLRQGRKEKLFF.

The rearrangement uses TRBV6-6 and TRBJ2-3, with D possibly TRBD2 on 5 matching bases. The CDR3 sequence is 16 residues long. V gave up 6 bases and J gave up 2 bases, with 18 bases separating them. Germline loops: CDR1 MNHNY, CDR2 SVGAGI (reference sequence). Here the CDR3 reads CASRPHMAGDTDTQYF. The CDR3 coding sequence is TGTGCCAGCAGACCCCACATGGCGGGTGACACAGATACGCAGTATTTT.

The J gene is TRBJ2-2, the V gene TRBV19; the match to TRBD2 covers 8 bases. The CDR3 has 15 residues. Germline V CDR1 and CDR2: LNHDA, SQIVND (reference sequence). V gave up 7 bases and J gave up 1 base; unmatched junction bases: 5. The CDR3 protein is CASTSGGLNTGELFF. The CDR3 DNA is TGTGCCAGTACAAGCGGGGGCCTGAACACCGGGGAGCTGTTTTTT.

This clone was observed a few times. The chain is built from TRBV29-1 and TRBJ1-3; D unclear. The CDR3 sequence is 13 residues long. The V gene's germline CDR1 is SQVTM and CDR2 ANQGSEA. V was cut by 4 bases and J by 0 bases, with 7 bases left in between. CDR3 region: CSVVSTSGNTIYF. CDR3 nucleotides: TGCAGCGTTGTCTCTACCTCTGGAAACACCATATATTTT.

The chain has TRBV15 and TRBJ1-1, with unresolved D. The CDR3 has 16 residues. Trimming left V 0 bases short and J 4 bases short, with 15 bases between. The germline gives CDR1 LNHNV, CDR2 YYDKDF (reference sequence). Here the CDR3 reads CATSREPRPGPTEAFF. The CDR3, as DNA: TGTGCCACCAGCAGAGAACCCAGGCCCGGTCCCACTGAAGCTTTCTTT. Filled out from reference TRBV15 and TRBJ1-1, the complete variable domain reads DAMVIQNPRYQVTQFGKPVTLSCSQTLNHNVMYWYQQKSSQAPKLLFHYYDKDFNNEADTPDNFQSRRPNTSFCFLDIRSPGLGDTAMYLCATSREPRPGPTEAFFGQGTRLTVV.

This CDR3 reads CASSLPGTGGGAEAFF. DNA for the CDR3: TGTGCCAGCAGTTTACCCGGGACAGGGGGCGGCGCTGAAGCTTTCTTT. The gene calls are TRBV27 and TRBJ1-1, with TRBD1 matching 12 bases. The CDR3 has 16 residues. Germline lookup yields CDR1 MNHEY and CDR2 SMNVEV (reference sequence). The trim removed 2 bases at V and 6 bases at J, leaving 7 bases unmatched.

The rearrangement links TRBV5-1 to TRBJ1-6, with TRBD1 identical over 10 bases. Germline V gives CDR1 SGHRS, CDR2 YFSETQ. This CDR3 contains 16 residues. The V gene end was trimmed by 0 bases and the J gene end by 7 bases; junction bases not matched to a gene: 4. The DNA for the CDR3 is TGCGCCAGCAGCTTGGTCCCGGGACAGGGGAATTCACCCCTCCACTTT. Its translation is CASSLVPGQGNSPLHF. The variable domain in full, completed from reference TRBV5-1 and TRBJ1-6, reads KAGVTQTPRYLIKTRGQQVTLSCSPISGHRSVSWYQQTPGQGLQFLFEYFSETQRNKGNFPGRFSGRQFSNSRSEMNVSTLELGDSALYLCASSLVPGQGNSPLHFGNGTRLTVT.

The genes are TRBV27 and TRBJ1-1; a weak D match, TRBD1 (5 bases). V dropped 2 bases and J dropped 5 bases, with 21 bases sitting between them. The germline V gene encodes CDR1 MNHEY and CDR2 SMNVEV (reference sequence). The CDR3 has 17 residues. The CDR3: CASSLNPRQGSSTEAFF. For the CDR3, the DNA is TGTGCCAGCAGTTTAAACCCACGCCAGGGAAGTAGTACTGAAGCTTTCTTT.

As to this clone: The junction shows a germline mismatch at one end, possibly a read error. This chain uses TRBV27 with TRBJ2-7; 7 bases fit TRBD2. CDR1 is MNHEY, CDR2 SMNVEV, per germline (reference sequence). This CDR3 is built from 16 residues. Here the CDR3 DNA reads TGTGCCAGCGGTTTTAACTACGCGGGAGAAGTCTACGAGCAGTACTTC. Its protein product is CASGFNYAGEVYEQYF.

In its sample, this clone was seen a few times. V is TRBV30 and J is TRBJ1-6; D unclear. The CDR3 has 15 amino acids. The V gene's germline CDR1 is GTSNPN and CDR2 SVGIG (reference sequence). Deletions cut 0 bases from V and 0 bases from J, with 6 bases between. The CDR3 bases are TGTGCCTGGAGTGTGGGGAGCTCCTATAATTCACCCCTCCACTTT. It encodes CAWSVGSSYNSPLHF.

The chain links TRBV5-1 to TRBJ1-5, with D perhaps TRBD1 (5 bases). The germline V gene encodes CDR1 SGHRS and CDR2 YFSETQ. Trimming took off 7 bases at V and 1 base at J, with 9 bases between the two ends. This CDR3 spans 13 amino acids. As DNA, the CDR3 is TGCGCCAGCCGCGGGGACAGCAATCAGCCCCAGCATTTT. Protein sequence: CASRGDSNQPQHF.